This T cell receptor (beta chain) is from a study of T-cell reconstitution after alpha-beta-depleted transplantation in children listed by TCRdb under 2016. Context from the whole study: Using TCR repertoire profiling, the study followed T-cell immune reconstitution in a quantitative way in children after TCRalphabeta/CD19-depleted allogeneic hematopoietic cell transplantation.

At the junction V is shortened by 3 bases and J by 4 bases, with 12 bases in between. Including the terminal cysteine and phenylalanine, the CDR3 comprises 14 residues. The only DNA kept is the CDR3, 42 bases in frame from the first base. Via the germline V gene, CDR1 is KGHSH and CDR2 LQKENI. To prepare the library, PCR was applied. The sequencer was an Illumina HiSeq 2500. To normalize quantification of the TCRbeta repertoire, the TCR libraries were built with molecular barcoding that relied on unique molecular identifiers. Using fastp trimming at Q25 and MiXCR clonotype assembly, TCRdb reanalyzed the public sequencing data and kept in-frame beta chains. CDR3 protein duplicates are merged, each entry listing the most common genes and DNA. This sample gives 200,000 to 250,000 distinct CDR3 sequences in total; around 9.6% of them show up just once. The ten top clones hold over 5.5% of the sample. This clonotype was recorded a few times. Its antigen remains undetermined. No base-level quality is on record; no much larger clone is a single base apart.

Sequencing used PBMCs from the stem cell graft donor, obtained from the stem cell graft. The rearranged chain carries TRBV18 and TRBJ1-1; no D gene is confidently identified. This clonotype originated in a human donor who donated a stem cell graft to a child with acute lymphoblastic leukemia. The DNA sequence is as follows: TGTGCCAGCTCACCGACGCAGATAAGCACTGAAGCTTTCTTT. The resulting protein is CASSPTQISTEAFF.